The 30 T cell receptor beta chains presented below share a single source sample, sequenced in a study of blood T cells in healthy people across ages. It was with a sample-barcoded 5' primer and a J-beta primer mix that a second PCR of about 6 to 12 cycles was run. TCRdb passed the 5' RACE reads through MiXCR, listing each CDR3 protein once. The sample shows hundreds of thousands of distinct CDR3 sequences, under 40% of them seen only once. Sequenced sample: blood. These TCRs come from a man between 18 and 29 years old in good health.

This clonotype was detected only a few times. The chain has TRBV20-1 and TRBJ1-1, with D unresolved. Looked up from germline, CDR1 is DFQATT and CDR2 is SNEGSKA (reference sequence). The CDR3 is 14 amino acids. V dropped 5 bases and J dropped 0 bases, with 13 bases sitting between them. In nucleotides, the CDR3 is TGCAGTGCTCCCCGGGGAGCAATGAACACTGAAGCTTTCTTT. Translation: CSAPRGAMNTEAFF.

Notes on this clonotype: The junction shows a germline mismatch at one end, possibly a read error. The chain has TRBV7-2 and TRBJ2-5; no reliable D call. This CDR3 spans 14 amino acids. CDR1 and CDR2 (germline): SGHTA, FQGNSA. This CDR3 is CASSLIANQETRYF. The CDR3 DNA reads as TGTGCCAGCAGCTTAATAGCTAACCAAGAGACCCGGTACTTC.

The V and J genes are TRBV7-8 and TRBJ1-4, with 7 bases aligning to TRBD1. V dropped 5 bases and J dropped 4; count of bases not matched to a gene: 7. Germline loops: CDR1 SGHVS, CDR2 FQNEAQ. The CDR3 runs to 15 residues. CDR3 nucleotides: TGTGCCAGCAGCGTATCGACAGGGTATAATGAAAAACTGTTTTTT. It yields the protein CASSVSTGYNEKLFF. Together with reference TRBV7-8 and TRBJ1-4, the CDR3 gives the full variable domain: GAGVSQSPRYKVAKRGQDVALRCDPISGHVSLFWYQQALGQGPEFLTYFQNEAQLDKSGLPSDRFFAERPEGSVSTLKIQRTQQEDSAVYLCASSVSTGYNEKLFFGSGTQLSVL.

The genes are TRBV11-1 and TRBJ2-1; D uncertain. Judging by the DNA end, TRBJ2-7 fits better; the J call may be wrong. Germline V CDR1 and CDR2: SGHAT, FQDESV (reference sequence). CDR3 length: 15 amino acids. Written as DNA, the CDR3 is TGTGCCAGCAGCTTAGCGTGGGCAGCCTACAATGAGCAGTACTTC. Translation: CASSLAWAAYNEQYF.

The chain carries TRBV11-2 and TRBJ1-1, with 10 bases that match TRBD1. V gave up 4 bases and J gave up 5 bases; unmatched junction bases: 7. The CDR3 runs 15 residues. CDR1 and CDR2 (germline): SGHAT, FQNNGV. CDR3 loop: CASSSSGTGVTEAFF. The CDR3 nucleotides are TGTGCCAGCAGCTCCTCCGGGACAGGGGTAACTGAAGCTTTCTTT.

J is TRBJ2-1 and V is TRBV6-2 or TRBV6-3; maybe TRBD1 (6 bases). The CDR3 is made up of 16 amino acids. V gave up 5 bases and J gave up 8 bases, with 22 bases separating them. The germline CDR1 and CDR2 sequences are MNHEY and SVGEGT. The CDR3 region is CASSPRRDTVRDEQFF. CDR3 DNA: TGTGCCAGCAGTCCCCGCCGGGACACCGTCCGCGATGAGCAGTTCTTC.

The chain combines TRBV4-1 with TRBJ1-2; D is unclear. This CDR3 spans 11 amino acids. The germline V gene encodes CDR1 MGHRA and CDR2 YSYEKL. V shed 1 base and J shed 10 bases, with 7 bases lying between them. As DNA, the CDR3 is TGCGCCAGCAGCCAAGGGTTGGTCTACACCTTC. As protein: CASSQGLVYTF.

This chain uses TRBV20-1 with TRBJ1-4, with 7 bases that match TRBD1. The CDR3 has 15 amino acids. V shed 6 bases and J 11 bases; nucleotides not matched to a gene: 18. Per the germline V gene, CDR1 is DFQATT and CDR2 is SNEGSKA (reference sequence). The CDR3 sequence is CSANLGGQGPRKLFF. Here the CDR3 DNA reads TGCAGTGCAAACTTAGGGGGCCAAGGCCCGCGTAAACTGTTTTTT.

CDR3 coding DNA: TGTGCCAGCAGCCAAATCGAAGAGACCCAGTACTTC. This gives the protein CASSQIEETQYF. V gene TRBV3-1 combines with J gene TRBJ2-5; D gene ambiguous. The CDR3 runs to 12 residues. Germline CDR1 reads LGHDT; CDR2 reads YNNKEL (reference sequence). The V end lost 2 bases, the J end lost 3 bases, and 4 bases lay between the germline ends.

The chain links TRBV7-3 to TRBJ2-2; 10 bases match TRBD1. With V trimmed by 4 bases and J by 4 bases, 3 bases remained unmatched. The CDR3 has 15 residues. Germline CDR1 and CDR2: SGHTA and FQGTGA. As DNA, the CDR3 is TGTGCCAGCAGCTCGCGACAGGGGGCCACCGGGGAGCTGTTTTTT. It encodes CASSSRQGATGELFF.

V usage is TRBV2 and J usage is TRBJ2-7; 7 bases match TRBD2. From germline, CDR1 is SNHLY and CDR2 FYNNEI. The CDR3 covers 17 residues. The V and J ends lost 8 bases and 7 bases, in that order; junction bases with no gene match: 23. The CDR3 here is CASGGLETGYGIYEQYF. The CDR3 DNA reads TGTGCCAGCGGCGGACTAGAGACGGGTTACGGGATCTATGAGCAGTACTTC.

A few counts support this clonotype. V is TRBV15 and J is TRBJ2-1; possible D gene TRBD2, 6 bases. CDR3 length equals 13 residues. The germline gives CDR1 LNHNV, CDR2 YYDKDF (reference sequence). V lost 4 bases, J lost 10 bases, and 14 bases lay in between. CDR3 sequence reads: CATSITGDGEQFF. The CDR3 region has the DNA TGTGCCACCAGCATAACGGGGGACGGAGAGCAGTTCTTC.

J is TRBJ2-5 and V is TRBV12-5; D ambiguous. CDR1 is LGHNT and CDR2 is FRNRAP in the germline V gene. This CDR3 contains 15 residues. V was clipped by 7 bases and J by 11 bases, with 26 bases between them. This CDR3 is CASAHRANSDNEQYF. The CDR3 DNA sequence: TGTGCTAGTGCCCATCGGGCTAATTCCGACAATGAGCAGTACTTC.

The chain is built from TRBV19 and TRBJ1-2; tentatively, D is TRBD1 (5 bases). This CDR3 spans 15 amino acids. V lost 9 bases and J 4 bases, leaving 21 bases between the germline ends. In germline, CDR1 is LNHDA, CDR2 SQIVND (reference sequence). In nucleotides, the CDR3 is TGTGCCAGCCTAACTTCAGGGAACCCTCGCTATGGCTACACCTTC. This gives the protein CASLTSGNPRYGYTF.

As concerns this clonotype: This sequence may be a read error, since a much larger clone differs from it by one base. This chain uses TRBV12-3 or TRBV12-4 with TRBJ2-3; no definite D call. The germline V and J ends were trimmed by 6 bases and 0 bases, with 10 bases remaining between them. This CDR3 region has 14 residues. The CDR3, as DNA: TGTGCCAGCAGACCAGCTGCTAGCACAGATACGCAGTATTTT. It specifies CASRPAASTDTQYF.

The chain is built from TRBV7-3 and TRBJ1-1; D remains ambiguous. This CDR3 comprises 13 residues. Germline V lookup: CDR1 SGHTA, CDR2 FQGTGA. V lost 5 bases, J lost 5 bases, and 12 bases lay in between. This chain's CDR3 is CASSALFRTEAFF. The CDR3 nucleotides are TGTGCCAGCAGCGCCCTTTTCCGGACTGAAGCTTTCTTT. Combining the CDR3 with reference TRBV7-3 and TRBJ1-1 gives the whole variable domain GAGVSQTPSNKVTEKGKYVELRCDPISGHTALYWYRQSLGQGPEFLIYFQGTGAADDSGLPNDRFFAVRPEGSVSTLKIQRTERGDSAVYLCASSALFRTEAFFGQGTRLTVV.

Ten or more counts support this clonotype. The chain joins TRBV18 to TRBJ1-5; D is uncertain. Germline CDR1 is KGHSH and CDR2 is LQKENI. This CDR3 is built from 14 residues. Trimming stripped 2 bases from V and 5 bases from J, with 10 bases between. CDR3 loop: CASSPYGQDQPQHF. The CDR3 DNA reads as TGTGCCAGCTCACCATATGGGCAGGATCAGCCCCAGCATTTT.

The chain joins TRBV10-3 to TRBJ2-3; TRBD1 agrees at 8 bases. Germline CDR1 reads ENHRY; CDR2 reads SYGVKD. The CDR3 totals 14 residues. V shed 7 bases, J shed 2 bases, and the junction held 5 bases outside the gene matches. The CDR3 DNA is TGTGCCATCAACCCGGGACAGGCCACAGATACGCAGTATTTT. Translating gives CAINPGQATDTQYF.

The V and J genes are TRBV2 and TRBJ1-1, with a possible D match to TRBD1 (6 bases). Germline V CDR1 and CDR2: SNHLY, FYNNEI. V was shortened by 7 bases and J by 4 bases, with 10 bases between the two germline ends. The CDR3 runs 12 residues. CDR3 sequence (DNA): TGTGCCAGCACTACAGGGACCACTGAAGCTTTCTTT. It yields the protein CASTTGTTEAFF.

The J gene is TRBJ1-5, the V gene TRBV2; a weak D match, TRBD1 (6 bases). V shed 7 bases and J shed 2 bases, with 9 bases lying between them. The CDR3 extends over 13 amino acids. CDR1 is SNHLY and CDR2 is FYNNEI in the germline V gene. CDR3: CASNAGGNQPQHF. As DNA, the CDR3 is TGTGCCAGCAATGCAGGGGGCAATCAGCCCCAGCATTTT.

This clonotype was recorded a few times. This chain connects TRBV12-3 or TRBV12-4 to TRBJ2-3, with D possibly being TRBD1 or TRBD2 (5 bases each). This CDR3 comprises 17 residues. Between the trimmed V and J ends, which lost 5 bases and 0 bases, there was a span of 18 bases. The CDR3: CASSPQFGDPSTDTQYF. The CDR3 nucleotides read TGTGCCAGCAGTCCCCAATTCGGGGACCCGAGCACAGATACGCAGTATTTT.

The J gene is TRBJ1-2, the V gene TRBV4-3; D may be TRBD1 (5 bases). Germline V gene sequence: CDR1 LGHNA, CDR2 YSLEER. V dropped 1 base and J dropped 1 base, with 16 bases sitting between them. CDR3 length: 17 amino acids. The CDR3 nucleotides read TGCGCCAGCAGCCAAGCGGCAGGGCATCTAAATAACTATGGCTACACCTTC. Its protein product is CASSQAAGHLNNYGYTF.

This chain links TRBV3-1 with TRBJ2-1; D uncertain. Per germline, CDR1 LGHDT and CDR2 YNNKEL (reference sequence). This CDR3 comprises 14 residues. Trimming left V 0 bases short and J 12 bases short, with 15 bases between. The CDR3 bases are TGTGCCAGCAGCCAAGATATGAACGAGTGGGGGCAGTTCTTC. This encodes CASSQDMNEWGQFF.

This clonotype was counted between two and nine times. This sequence joins TRBV4-3 and TRBJ1-2, with D tentatively TRBD1 (5 bases). The CDR3 runs to 15 residues. Germline CDR1 reads LGHNA; CDR2 reads YSLEER. The germline V and J ends were trimmed by 1 base and 4 bases, with 13 bases remaining between them. The CDR3 nucleotides read TGCGCCAGCAGCCAAGGGGCGGGGGATCTCTATGGCTACACCTTC. Translated, it gives CASSQGAGDLYGYTF.

Note on this clonotype: At one boundary the junction diverges from the germline segment, which might be a read error. V gene TRBV9 combines with J gene TRBJ1-5, with D unclear. This CDR3 contains 14 residues. Germline-derived CDR1 and CDR2 are SGDLS and YYNGEE. The CDR3 sequence: CASSVGTVNRPQHF. CDR3 nucleotides: TGTGCCAGCAGCGTAGGGACCGTAAATCGGCCCCAGCATTTT. Using reference TRBV9 and TRBJ1-5 for the parts outside the CDR3, the full variable domain is DSGVTQTPKHLITATGQRVTLRCSPRSGDLSVYWYQQSLDQGLQFLIQYYNGEERAKGNILERFSAQQFPDLHSELNLSSLELGDSALYFCASSVGTVNRPQHFGDGTRLSIL.

The genes are TRBV7-9 and TRBJ1-2; a weak D match, TRBD1 (5 bases). Germline assignment: CDR1 SEHNR and CDR2 FQNEAQ (reference sequence). V gave up 4 bases and J gave up 1 base, with 10 bases separating them. CDR3 length: 14 amino acids. The DNA of the CDR3 is TGTGCCAGCAGCTCCTCGCAGGGTAACTATGGCTACACCTTC. This gives the protein CASSSSQGNYGYTF. The full variable domain, its missing parts supplied by reference TRBV7-9 and TRBJ1-2, is DTGVSQNPRHKITKRGQNVTFRCDPISEHNRLYWYRQTLGQGPEFLTYFQNEAQLEKSRLLSDRFSAERPKGSFSTLEIQRTEQGDSAMYLCASSSSQGNYGYTFGSGTRLTVV.

This clonotype occurred a few times. The chain joins TRBV6-1 to TRBJ1-5; D uncertain. The V gene lost 4 bases and the J gene lost 4 bases, with 14 bases spanning the gap. CDR1 is MNHNS and CDR2 is SASEGT in the germline V gene. The length of the CDR3 is 15 residues. CDR3 amino acids: CASSVAGGVNQPQHF. Written as DNA, the CDR3 is TGTGCCAGCAGTGTCGCCGGCGGGGTTAATCAGCCCCAGCATTTT.

In this sample, this clonotype turned up a few times. This chain connects TRBV5-5 to TRBJ2-1; 11 bases agree with TRBD2. With 2 bases clipped from V and 9 bases from J, the junction kept 10 bases outside the gene matches. In germline, CDR1 is SGHKS, CDR2 YYEKEE (reference sequence). The CDR3 has 16 amino acids. CDR3 in amino acids: CASSFRWASGGPEQFF. CDR3 nucleotides: TGTGCCAGCAGCTTCCGGTGGGCTAGCGGGGGGCCTGAGCAGTTCTTC.

This clonotype occurred a few times. The V call is TRBV12-3 or TRBV12-4, the J call TRBJ2-1; no reliable D call. The CDR3 loop spans 12 amino acids. V lost 6 bases to trimming and J lost 5 bases, with 8 bases between them. The chain's CDR3 is CASRGYDNEQFF. The CDR3 DNA is TGTGCCAGCAGGGGCTACGACAATGAGCAGTTCTTC.

In its sample, this clonotype was seen many times. This rearrangement joins TRBV29-1 to TRBJ2-5; weak D call: TRBD2 (6 bases). This CDR3 comprises 14 residues. CDR1 SQVTM and CDR2 ANQGSEA come from the germline V gene. The V gene lost 1 base and the J gene lost 3 bases, with 12 bases spanning the gap. In DNA, the CDR3 is TGCAGCGTTGAAGTAGGGACTCTTAAAGAGACCCAGTACTTC. Protein sequence: CSVEVGTLKETQYF. Complete variable domain (other parts from reference TRBV29-1 and TRBJ2-5): SAVISQKPSRDICQRGTSLTIQCQVDSQVTMMFWYRQQPGQSLTLIATANQGSEATYESGFVIDKFPISRPNLTFSTLTVSNMSPEDSSIYLCSVEVGTLKETQYFGPGTRLLVL.